Listed here are 2 T cell receptor beta chains from one sample, sequenced in a study of T cells in Graves' hyperthyroidism and ophthalmopathy. TCR beta CDR3 sequences were amplified from RNA transcripts. During a first-round RT-PCR of the TCR CDR3, the HTBI primer set was used. MiXCR, run by TCRdb on the multiplex PCR reads, gives a single entry per CDR3 protein. The sample lists some 620,000 distinct CDR3 sequences, around 15% seen once, with 3% to 4.5% in the top ten. The source material was blood. The receptors stem from a woman aged 25-40 years with Graves' hyperthyroidism.

This clonotype has a count of ten or more. CDR3 protein: CASSPDDLSNQPQHF. The CDR3 DNA sequence: TGTGCCAGCAGTCCCGATGACCTTAGCAATCAGCCCCAGCATTTT. The chain employs TRBV12-3 or TRBV12-4 and TRBJ1-5; no definite D call. The CDR3 consists of 15 residues. With 5 bases removed from V and 0 bases from J, the gap between germline ends came to 11 bases.

In this sample, this clonotype turned up many times. The chain joins TRBV3-1 to TRBJ2-1; TRBD2 matches 13 bases. CDR1 LGHDT and CDR2 YNNKEL come from the germline V gene (reference sequence). The V segment lost 4 bases and the J segment 10 bases; nucleotides outside the gene matches: 7. CDR3 length: 15 residues. CDR3 coding DNA: TGTGCCAGCAGCCCTAGGACTAGCGGGAGCAGGGAGCAGTTCTTC. Its protein is CASSPRTSGSREQFF.